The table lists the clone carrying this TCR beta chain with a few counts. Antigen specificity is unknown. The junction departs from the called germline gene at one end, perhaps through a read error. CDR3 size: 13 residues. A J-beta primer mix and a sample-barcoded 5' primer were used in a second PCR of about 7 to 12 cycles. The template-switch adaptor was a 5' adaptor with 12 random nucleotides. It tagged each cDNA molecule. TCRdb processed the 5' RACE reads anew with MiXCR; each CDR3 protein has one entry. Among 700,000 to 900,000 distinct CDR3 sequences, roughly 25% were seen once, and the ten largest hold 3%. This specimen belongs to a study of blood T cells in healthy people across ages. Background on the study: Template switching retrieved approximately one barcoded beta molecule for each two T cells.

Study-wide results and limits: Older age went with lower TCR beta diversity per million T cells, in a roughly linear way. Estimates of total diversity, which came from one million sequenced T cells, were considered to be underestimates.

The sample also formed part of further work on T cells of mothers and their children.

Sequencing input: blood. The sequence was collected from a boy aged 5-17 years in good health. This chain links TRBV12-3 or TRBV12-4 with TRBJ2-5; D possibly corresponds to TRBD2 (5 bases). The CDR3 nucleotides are TGTGCCGGCAGCAAAAGGAGCGGAGAGACCCAGTACTTC. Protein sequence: CAGSKRSGETQYF.